These T cell receptor beta chains were read from a single sample in a study of EBV T-cell therapy then PD-1 blockade in nasopharyngeal carcinoma. TCRdb keeps only in-frame clones here, not all; method: immunoSEQ multiplex PCR. The table has 20,000 or so clones, approximately 79% seen once. These TCRs' antigens remain unknown. Sequencing was performed on CD8+ T cells from blood, taken at roughly day 270 from a patient whose treatment included autologous EBV-specific T cells and nivolumab. Source of these receptors: a man between 35 and 55 years old with nasopharyngeal carcinoma. Both conserved end residues are part of each CDR3. The D gene is left open where the match is weak. Clone size is stated in some rows and not others, as once, few, many or a class when expanded.

TRBD2 TRBJ2-3 . TRBV6-4 CASSDSLAGGSGADTQYF TGTGCCAGCAGTGACTCCCTAGCGGGGGGATCAGGCGCAGATACGCAGTATTTT
. TRBJ1-3 medium-sized TRBV2 CASSQGLSGNTIYF TGTGCCAGCAGTCAAGGACTGAGTGGAAACACCATATATTTT
TRBD1 TRBJ1-6 . TRBV10-3 CAIRDRGSSPLHF TGTGCCATCAGAGACAGGGGAAGTTCACCCCTCCACTTT
. TRBJ1-4 . TRBV7-2 CASSLGLGGVEPYEKLFF TGTGCCAGCAGCCTGGGTCTGGGGGGTGTAGAGCCTTATGAAAAACTGTTTTTT
TRBD1 TRBJ2-5 . TRBV5-1 CASSSPDRGPGETQYF TGCGCCAGCAGCTCCCCTGACAGGGGCCCGGGAGAGACCCAGTACTTC
TRBD1 TRBJ2-7 . TRBV24-1 CATSRSGQGSNEQYF TGTGCCACCAGCCGATCGGGACAGGGGTCCAACGAGCAGTACTTC
TRBD1 TRBJ2-3 . TRBV29-1 CSVEGWTGQLMGTDTQYF TGCAGCGTTGAAGGGTGGACAGGACAACTAATGGGCACAGATACGCAGTATTTT
TRBD1 TRBJ2-7 . TRBV5-1 CASSLEGDRPKYF TGCGCCAGCAGCTTGGAGGGGGACAGACCGAAGTACTTC
. TRBJ2-7 . TRBV5-1 CASSPEKGHCEQYF TGCGCCAGCAGCCCCGAGAAGGGACACTGCGAGCAGTACTTC
. TRBJ2-7 . TRBV18 CASSLGNSYEQYF TGTGCCAGCTCACTGGGGAACTCCTACGAGCAGTACTTC
TRBD2 TRBJ2-7 . TRBV3-1/TRBV3-2 CASSQGLAGARYEQYF TGTGCCAGCAGCCAAGGACTAGCGGGGGCAAGATACGAGCAGTACTTC
. TRBJ2-7 few TRBV27 CASSQSSGTRAYEQYF TGTGCCAGCAGTCAATCCTCCGGGACAAGAGCCTACGAGCAGTACTTC
. TRBJ1-4 . TRBV2 CASSTGLFF TGTGCCAGCAGTACCGGACTGTTTTTT
TRBD2 TRBJ2-7 . TRBV9 CASSVTSGGASYEQYF TGTGCCAGCAGCGTTACTAGCGGGGGGGCGTCGTACGAGCAGTACTTC
. TRBJ2-7 . TRBV5-6 CASSLGVTGYYEQYF TGTGCCAGCAGCTTGGGGGTAACAGGGTACTACGAGCAGTACTTC
TRBD1 TRBJ2-7 . TRBV4-3 CASSQYDGTGVEQYF TGCGCCAGCAGCCAGTATGACGGGACAGGGGTCGAGCAGTACTTC
. TRBJ2-3 . TRBV15 CATSRDRLGPDTQYF TGTGCCACCAGCAGAGATCGCCTAGGCCCAGATACGCAGTATTTT
TRBD2 TRBJ2-7 . TRBV27 CASSLRGAGEQYF TGTGCCAGCAGTTTGCGGGGGGCGGGAGAGCAGTACTTC
TRBD1 TRBJ1-1 few TRBV6-6 CASSTGQGATEAFF TGTGCCAGCAGTACCGGACAGGGGGCCACTGAAGCTTTCTTT
. TRBJ2-7 . TRBV6-5 CASSYSIGSYEQYF TGTGCCAGCAGTTACTCGATAGGGTCCTACGAGCAGTACTTC
. TRBJ1-5 . TRBV4-2 CASSQETGRWGSLYQPQHF TGTGCCAGCAGCCAAGAGACAGGAAGGTGGGGCAGTTTGTATCAGCCCCAGCATTTT
TRBD1 TRBJ2-2 once TRBV7-6 CASSSVTGKGTGELFF TGTGCCAGCAGCTCCGTGACAGGGAAAGGTACCGGGGAGCTGTTTTTT
. TRBJ1-4 . TRBV27 CASSLGPGSGKLFF TGTGCCAGCAGTTTGGGACCTGGAAGTGGAAAACTGTTTTTT
. TRBJ2-2 . TRBV27 CASSFFGTGTGELFF TGTGCCAGCAGTTTTTTTGGAACAGGCACCGGGGAGCTGTTTTTT
TRBD1 TRBJ1-2 . TRBV5-1 CASSSGTDFNYGYTF TGCGCCAGCAGCTCAGGGACAGATTTTAACTATGGCTACACCTTC
TRBD2 TRBJ2-3 . TRBV9 CASSAGLWRGSTDTQYF TGTGCCAGCAGCGCCGGCCTGTGGCGGGGGAGCACAGATACGCAGTATTTT
TRBD1 TRBJ1-6 . TRBV10-3 CAISRDRPIKDSPLHF TGTGCCATCAGTAGGGACAGGCCAATTAAGGATTCACCCCTCCACTTT
. TRBJ1-2 few TRBV28 CASSSTDGTNYGYTF TGTGCCAGCAGTTCGACGGACGGTACTAACTATGGCTACACCTTC
. TRBJ2-6 . TRBV4-2 CASSFSGANVLTF TGTGCCAGCAGCTTCTCTGGGGCCAACGTCCTGACTTTC
. TRBJ1-2 once TRBV9 CASSSRDGYTF TGTGCCAGCAGCTCTAGGGACGGCTACACCTTC
. TRBJ1-5 . TRBV4-1 CASSQERTAKDQPQHF TGCGCCAGCAGCCAAGAGAGGACAGCCAAAGATCAGCCCCAGCATTTT
. TRBJ1-5 . TRBV19 CASSMGAYSNQPQHF TGTGCCAGTAGTATGGGAGCTTATAGCAATCAGCCCCAGCATTTT
TRBD1 TRBJ2-2 . TRBV27 CASSSTTGGSTGELFF TGTGCCAGCAGTTCGACGACAGGGGGTAGCACCGGGGAGCTGTTTTTT
TRBD1 TRBJ1-2 . TRBV9 CASSAGDSYSNYGYTF TGTGCCAGCAGCGCCGGGGACAGCTACTCTAACTATGGCTACACCTTC
. TRBJ2-1 . TRBV6-2/TRBV6-3 CASSYFGQNEQFF TGTGCCAGCAGTTACTTCGGGCAGAATGAGCAGTTCTTC
. TRBJ2-1 . TRBV27 CASSLSQVNEQFF TGTGCCAGCAGTTTATCACAGGTCAATGAGCAGTTCTTC
. TRBJ1-2 . TRBV9 CASTLGGDYGYTF TGTGCCAGCACCTTAGGGGGGGACTATGGCTACACCTTC
TRBD2 TRBJ2-3 . TRBV19 CASSSLTSGDTQYF TGTGCCAGTAGTTCCTTGACTAGCGGTGATACGCAGTATTTT
TRBD1 TRBJ1-2 . TRBV13 CASSSTGGDYGYTF TGTGCCAGCAGCTCGACAGGGGGGGACTATGGCTACACCTTC
. TRBJ1-2 . TRBV30 CACPRETNYGYTF TGTGCCTGTCCAAGAGAGACTAACTATGGCTACACCTTC
TRBD2 TRBJ2-3 . TRBV29-1 CSVEGRGGQYTQYF TGCAGCGTTGAGGGGCGGGGGGGCCAGTATACGCAGTATTTT
. TRBJ2-6 . TRBV6-2/TRBV6-3 CASSLEDGSGANVLTF TGTGCCAGCAGTCTCGAGGACGGGTCTGGGGCCAACGTCCTGACTTTC
TRBD1 TRBJ1-5 . TRBV14 CASSLTGDYQPQHF TGTGCCAGCAGCCTGACAGGGGATTATCAGCCCCAGCATTTT
. TRBJ2-3 . TRBV9 CASSSGLDLAGTDTQYF TGTGCCAGCAGCTCAGGGCTCGACCTAGCCGGCACAGATACGCAGTATTTT
TRBD2 TRBJ2-1 . TRBV2 CASSGAGGPYNEQFF TGTGCCAGCAGTGGAGCGGGGGGGCCTTACAATGAGCAGTTCTTC